The 29 T cell receptor beta chains reported below all come from one sample, sequenced in a study of Graves' ophthalmopathy and Graves' hyperthyroidism. Amplification of the TCR beta CDR3 regions used RNA transcripts (as template). RT-PCR with HTBI primers came first, then second-round multiplex PCR. One entry per CDR3 protein results from TCRdb running MiXCR on the multiplex PCR reads. The sample lists some 200,000 distinct CDR3 sequences, approximately 28% occurring once. Sequenced input: peripheral blood. Receptor source: a man aged 50-60 years with Graves' ophthalmopathy.

Ten or more counts support this clonotype. The J gene is TRBJ2-7, the V gene TRBV28; TRBD2 matches 9 bases. The CDR3 totals 15 residues. The V gene's germline CDR1 is MDHEN and CDR2 SYDVKM. Trimming cost V 3 bases and J 6 bases; bases outside gene matches: 9. The CDR3 reads CASSFGGGRAGEQYF. In nucleotides, the CDR3 is TGTGCCAGCAGTTTTGGGGGCGGGAGGGCCGGCGAGCAGTACTTC.

The chain employs TRBV6-1 and TRBJ2-7; D is uncertain. Per the germline V gene, CDR1 is MNHNS and CDR2 is SASEGT. Trimming stripped 2 bases from V and 0 bases from J, with 11 bases between. The CDR3 is 15 residues long. The CDR3 DNA reads as TGTGCCAGCAGTGAATATAGGAGTTACTCCTACGAGCAGTACTTC. Its protein is CASSEYRSYSYEQYF.

This clonotype was counted ten times or more. This chain uses TRBV4-1 with TRBJ2-7, with 7 bases aligning to TRBD1. CDR1 and CDR2 (germline): MGHRA, YSYEKL. Trimming at V came to 4 bases and at J to 0 bases, leaving 6 bases not matched to a gene. The CDR3 has 15 residues. CDR3 amino acids: CASSLMTGFSYEQYF. CDR3 nucleotides: TGCGCCAGCAGCCTGATGACAGGGTTCTCCTACGAGCAGTACTTC.

By sample fraction, this clonotype is medium-sized (0.01 to 0.1%). This chain joins TRBV28 and TRBJ2-7; TRBD1 is a possible D gene (5 bases). CDR1 is MDHEN and CDR2 is SYDVKM in the germline V gene. The CDR3 runs 12 residues. The V end was cut by 10 bases, the J end by 2 bases, with 12 bases between. The CDR3 spells CATLDSAYEQYF. The CDR3 nucleotides are TGTGCCACCCTTGACAGCGCCTACGAGCAGTACTTC.

Ten or more counts support this clonotype. J is TRBJ1-4 and V is TRBV7-8, with D possibly being TRBD1 (6 bases). Germline CDR1 reads SGHVS; CDR2 reads FQNEAQ. The CDR3 sequence is 16 residues long. Trimming removed 1 base at V and 4 bases at J, with 13 bases between. The CDR3 region has the DNA TGTGCCAGCAGCTTAGTGAGGGAACAGGGTAATGAAAAACTGTTTTTT. Translating gives CASSLVREQGNEKLFF.

At least ten counts were recorded for this clonotype. The chain employs TRBV4-1 and TRBJ2-7; no clear D. Germline V gene data show CDR1 as MGHRA and CDR2 as YSYEKL. Deletions cut 0 bases from V and 11 bases from J, with 11 bases between. CDR3 length: 12 amino acids. The DNA for the CDR3 is TGCGCCAGCAGCCAAGATAGAGGTGTGGAGTACTTC. It encodes CASSQDRGVEYF.

The V gene is TRBV6-2 or TRBV6-3, the J gene TRBJ2-7; 7 bases match TRBD1. Trimming cost V 6 bases and J 0 bases; bases outside gene matches: 2. Germline values: CDR1 MNHEY, CDR2 SVGEGT. This CDR3 contains 13 residues. The CDR3 region has the DNA TGTGCCAGCAGAGGGACAGACTCCTACGAGCAGTACTTC. Encoded protein: CASRGTDSYEQYF.

This clonotype has ten or more counts. The rearrangement joins TRBV27 to TRBJ1-2, with D possibly TRBD1 on 6 matching bases. CDR1 MNHEY and CDR2 SMNVEV come from the germline V gene (reference sequence). The CDR3 is made up of 15 amino acids. V shed 10 bases and J shed 4 bases, with 22 bases lying between them. In DNA, the CDR3 is TGTGCCACATCGATTCACAGGGAACTAGGCTATGGCTACACCTTC. Its translation: CATSIHRELGYGYTF.

This clonotype has just a few counts. The junction departs from germline at one end; a sequencing error may be responsible. The chain uses TRBV3-1 and TRBJ2-7; 10 bases are shared with TRBD2. Germline V gene lookup returns CDR1 LGHDT and CDR2 YNNKEL (reference sequence). The CDR3 contains 15 residues. The CDR3 here is CTSSQVPAGGSEQYF. The DNA of the CDR3 is TGTACCAGCAGCCAAGTACCAGCGGGAGGGAGCGAGCAGTACTTC.

This clonotype was picked up many times. The chain uses TRBV6-5 and TRBJ2-2, with TRBD2 identical over 7 bases. The V and J ends lost 3 bases and 5 bases, in that order; junction bases with no gene match: 6. This CDR3 spans 15 amino acids. The V gene's germline CDR1 is MNHEY and CDR2 SVGAGI. CDR3 residues: CASSYRGEVTGELFF. CDR3 bases: TGTGCCAGCAGTTATCGGGGGGAGGTTACCGGGGAGCTGTTTTTT.

This clonotype has a count of ten or more. V is TRBV9 and J is TRBJ2-5; perhaps D is TRBD1 or TRBD2 (6 bases each). The V end was cut by 0 bases, the J end by 2 bases, with 11 bases between. Germline loops: CDR1 SGDLS, CDR2 YYNGEE. This CDR3 spans 15 amino acids. In DNA form, the CDR3 reads TGTGCCAGCAGCGTAGGTTTAGGGGGGCAAGAGACCCAGTACTTC. Translated, it gives CASSVGLGGQETQYF.

This clonotype was detected ten times or more. The chain is built from TRBV6-2 or TRBV6-3 and TRBJ2-5, with D unresolved. The V gene lost 2 bases and the J gene lost 5 bases, with 6 bases spanning the gap. Germline CDR1 MNHEY, CDR2 SVGEGT. The CDR3 extends over 12 amino acids. The CDR3 region is CASSYPRETQYF. CDR3 nucleotide sequence: TGTGCCAGCAGTTACCCCAGGGAGACCCAGTACTTC.

The V call is TRBV6-2 or TRBV6-3, the J call TRBJ2-7, with 8 bases matching TRBD1. The CDR3 has 13 residues. Losses at the gene ends were 7 bases for V and 3 bases for J; bases not matched to a gene: 5. The germline V gene encodes CDR1 MNHEY and CDR2 SVGEGT. This CDR3 is CASKTTGDYEQYF. CDR3 in DNA: TGTGCCAGCAAAACGACAGGGGACTACGAGCAGTACTTC.

The chain joins TRBV7-8 to TRBJ2-7; tentative D call: TRBD1 (6 bases). Germline assignment: CDR1 SGHVS and CDR2 FQNEAQ. Trimming left V 1 base short and J 4 bases short, with 14 bases between. This CDR3 region has 15 residues. The CDR3 nucleotides are TGTGCCAGCAGCTTAGAGGCAGGGGAAAGGTACGAGCAGTACTTC. Translating gives CASSLEAGERYEQYF.

The sample holds many counts of this clonotype. This rearrangement joins TRBV6-1 to TRBJ1-1; D is unclear. The V gene's germline CDR1 is MNHNS and CDR2 SASEGT. The CDR3 runs to 13 residues. Trimming left V 2 bases short and J 4 bases short, with 8 bases between. DNA for the CDR3: TGTGCCAGCAGTGAACCCCCGCTCACTGAAGCTTTCTTT. Translation: CASSEPPLTEAFF.

The sample holds a few counts of this clonotype. The chain employs TRBV6-5 and TRBJ1-2; tentative D call: TRBD1 (5 bases). Germline V gives CDR1 MNHEY, CDR2 SVGAGI. Trimming removed 5 bases at V and 5 bases at J, with 21 bases between. CDR3 size: 16 residues. The CDR3 DNA reads TGTGCCAGCAGTCACCCCTCAAGAGGGGAAGGGTATGGCTACACCTTC. Protein product: CASSHPSRGEGYGYTF.

V and J are TRBV7-8 and TRBJ1-2, with D maybe TRBD1 (5 bases). Trimming cost V 2 bases and J 8 bases, with 12 bases left between them. The germline V gene encodes CDR1 SGHVS and CDR2 FQNEAQ. The CDR3 is 13 amino acids. In DNA form, the CDR3 reads TGTGCCAGCAGCTTAATCACAGGTGGAGGCTACACCTTC. Translating it yields CASSLITGGGYTF.

This clonotype was seen many times. This sequence joins TRBV5-4 and TRBJ1-5; D call uncertain. Germline loops: CDR1 SGHNT, CDR2 YYREEE (reference sequence). The CDR3 is made up of 15 amino acids. V was cut by 2 bases and J by 7 bases, with 16 bases left in between. CDR3 sequence: CASSLNPAAGQPQHF. The CDR3 DNA is TGTGCCAGCAGCTTAAATCCAGCCGCGGGGCAGCCCCAGCATTTT.

This clonotype was detected ten times or more. The V gene is TRBV4-2, the J gene TRBJ2-7; maybe TRBD1 (6 bases). V lost 3 bases and J lost 0, with 21 bases in between. This CDR3 has 18 residues. Germline V gene sequence: CDR1 LGHNA, CDR2 YNFKEQ. The CDR3 nucleotides read TGTGCCAGCAGCCACCAGTCCGGGACACTAGGGAGCTCCTACGAGCAGTACTTC. Its protein product is CASSHQSGTLGSSYEQYF.

This chain connects TRBV7-2 to TRBJ2-5; TRBD2 matches at 9 bases. V was clipped by 0 bases and J by 1 base; unmatched bases: 3. The CDR3 has 16 amino acids. Germline V gives CDR1 SGHTA, CDR2 FQGNSA. CDR3 DNA: TGTGCCAGCAGCTTAGCTAGCGGGAGTGGCCAAGAGACCCAGTACTTC. Its protein product is CASSLASGSGQETQYF.

This clonotype was seen at least ten times. The V and J genes are TRBV18 and TRBJ2-5, with 7 bases that match TRBD2. The V and J ends lost 2 bases and 5 bases, in that order; junction bases with no gene match: 8. The CDR3 consists of 15 residues. Germline values: CDR1 KGHSH, CDR2 LQKENI. DNA for the CDR3: TGTGCCAGCTCACCAACCAGCGGGATATTGGAGACCCAGTACTTC. This translates into CASSPTSGILETQYF.

This clonotype was detected many times. V gene TRBV10-1 combines with J gene TRBJ1-2; D is possibly TRBD1 (5 bases). The germline V gene has CDR1 WNHNN and CDR2 SYGVQD (reference sequence). This CDR3 has 16 residues. The V end was cut by 2 bases, the J end by 7 bases, with 20 bases between. CDR3 in amino acids: CASSENLGGELTGYTF. DNA for the CDR3: TGCGCCAGCAGTGAGAATCTCGGAGGGGAGCTAACTGGCTACACCTTC.

The chain combines TRBV28 with TRBJ2-7; D is perhaps TRBD1 or TRBD2 (5 bases each). The V end was cut by 1 base, the J end by 0 bases, with 10 bases between. CDR3 length: 15 amino acids. Germline CDR1 MDHEN, CDR2 SYDVKM. DNA for the CDR3: TGTGCCAGCAGTTTATCAGGGACCCTCTCCTACGAGCAGTACTTC. Protein product: CASSLSGTLSYEQYF.

J is TRBJ2-5 and V is TRBV20-1, with 14 nucleotides matching TRBD2. The CDR3 has 15 residues. With V trimmed by 1 base and J by 5 bases, 3 bases remained unmatched. CDR1 is DFQATT and CDR2 is SNEGSKA in the germline V gene (reference sequence). The CDR3 sequence: CSARGLAGGGETQYF. Here the CDR3 DNA reads TGCAGTGCTAGAGGACTAGCGGGAGGGGGGGAGACCCAGTACTTC.

This clonotype was seen ten or more times. The genes are TRBV20-1 and TRBJ2-5; D gene uncertain. The CDR3 spans 11 residues. V was pared by 5 bases and J by 4 bases, with 8 bases between. Looked up from germline, CDR1 is DFQATT and CDR2 is SNEGSKA (reference sequence). The chain's CDR3 is CSAHIGETQYF. The CDR3 DNA follows: TGCAGTGCTCACATTGGAGAGACCCAGTACTTC.

This clonotype was found a few times. V and J are TRBV12-3 or TRBV12-4 and TRBJ2-5; 12 bases line up with TRBD2. The J segment lost 4 bases and the V segment lost 6 bases, leaving 6 bases of the junction unmatched. This CDR3 has 15 amino acids. Here the CDR3 reads CASRMLAGGRETQYF. In DNA, the CDR3 is TGTGCCAGCAGAATGCTAGCGGGAGGGCGAGAGACCCAGTACTTC.

This clonotype has a count of ten or more. The gene calls are TRBV28 and TRBJ2-5, with D perhaps matching TRBD1 (5 bases). Per germline, CDR1 MDHEN and CDR2 SYDVKM. Trimming took 5 bases from V and 4 from J, leaving 23 bases between them. This CDR3 spans 17 amino acids. The CDR3 loop is CASSPPLGREDGETQYF. CDR3 in DNA: TGTGCCAGCAGTCCCCCCCTTGGCAGGGAAGACGGAGAGACCCAGTACTTC.

This clonotype appeared a single time. The rearrangement joins TRBV5-1 to TRBJ1-5; 7 bases are shared with TRBD1. CDR1 is SGHRS and CDR2 is YFSETQ in the germline V gene. The ends lost 0 bases at V and 6 bases at J; junction bases unmatched: 3. The CDR3 has 14 amino acids. In DNA form, the CDR3 reads TGCGCCAGCAGCTTGGAAGGGGGCGGTCAGCCCCAGCATTTT. Its translation: CASSLEGGGQPQHF.

V is TRBV12-3 or TRBV12-4 and J is TRBJ2-7; 9 bases map to TRBD1. CDR3 size: 13 residues. Trimming took 7 bases from V and 7 from J; bases not matched to a gene: 8. The CDR3 protein is CASTQQGAGEQYF. CDR3 sequence (DNA): TGTGCCAGCACCCAACAGGGGGCTGGAGAGCAGTACTTC.